The 17 T cell receptor beta chains given below trace back to one sample, sequenced in a study of CD8 T cells in ankylosing spondylitis. Study-wide results and caveats: A TCR beta motif made of eight highly homologous variants seemed typical of ankylosing spondylitis blood.

TCRdb reprocessed the 5' RACE reads via MiXCR and lists one record per CDR3 protein. The table records about 450,000 distinct CDR3 sequences, roughly a quarter of them present only once. Antigens for these TCRs are unknown. Sequences were obtained from blood, either unsorted or a sorted T cell fraction (not recorded which). These TCRs come from a male donor with ankylosing spondylitis.

The chain links TRBV20-1 to TRBJ2-3, with no clear D. Looked up from germline, CDR1 is DFQATT and CDR2 is SNEGSKA (reference sequence). V dropped 3 bases and J dropped 1 base, with 17 bases sitting between them. The CDR3 length is 16 residues. CDR3: CSASDPPTFGTDTQYF. CDR3 bases: TGCAGTGCTAGCGACCCCCCGACTTTTGGCACAGATACGCAGTATTTT.

The chain joins TRBV20-1 to TRBJ2-7, with D possibly being TRBD1 (6 bases). From germline, CDR1 is DFQATT and CDR2 SNEGSKA (reference sequence). Deletions cut 5 bases from V and 4 bases from J, with 9 bases between. The length of the CDR3 is 11 residues. The CDR3 reads CSAAGAYEQYV. The CDR3 coding sequence is TGCAGTGCTGCAGGGGCTTACGAGCAGTACGTC.

The chain couples TRBV3-1 to TRBJ2-4; 8 bases align to TRBD1. The CDR3 covers 19 residues. Germline V gene lookup returns CDR1 LGHDT and CDR2 YNNKEL (reference sequence). The ends lost 4 bases at V and 11 bases at J; junction bases unmatched: 25. The CDR3 is CASSPPVGRGHPPGELQYF. CDR3 bases: TGTGCCAGCAGCCCCCCGGTCGGCAGGGGGCACCCCCCAGGCGAACTTCAGTACTTC.

This clonotype was recorded at least ten times. This rearrangement joins TRBV4-1 to TRBJ2-1; 8 bases line up with TRBD2. V lost 0 bases to trimming and J lost 9 bases; unmatched junction nucleotides: 7. This CDR3 region has 15 residues. Germline CDR1 and CDR2: MGHRA and YSYEKL. CDR3 in amino acids: CASSQEAGVRSEQFF. CDR3 coding DNA: TGCGCCAGCAGCCAAGAAGCGGGAGTGAGGAGTGAGCAGTTCTTC.

This clonotype was counted between two and nine times. This sequence joins TRBV5-1 and TRBJ2-1; D not resolved. In germline, CDR1 is SGHRS, CDR2 YFSETQ. The CDR3 is 16 amino acids. The V gene lost 4 bases and the J gene lost 6 bases, with 20 bases spanning the gap. Written as DNA, the CDR3 is TGCGCCAGCAGCCTGGGTAGTCCATTTGATTTCAATGAGCAGTTCTTC. Translating gives CASSLGSPFDFNEQFF. The entire variable domain, with the rest obtained from reference TRBV5-1 and TRBJ2-1, is as follows: KAGVTQTPRYLIKTRGQQVTLSCSPISGHRSVSWYQQTPGQGLQFLFEYFSETQRNKGNFPGRFSGRQFSNSRSEMNVSTLELGDSALYLCASSLGSPFDFNEQFFGPGTRLTVL.

This chain links TRBV6-1 with TRBJ2-1, with TRBD1 matching over 7 bases. The CDR3 runs to 10 residues. V was clipped by 4 bases and J by 14 bases; unmatched bases: 2. Germline-derived CDR1 and CDR2 are MNHNS and SASEGT. CDR3 in DNA: TGTGCCAGCAGTGGACAGGGAGAGTTCTTC. This sequence encodes CASSGQGEFF.

The chain carries TRBV6-5 and TRBJ2-1; D might be TRBD2 (7 bases). V was trimmed by 4 bases and J by 7 bases, leaving 23 bases between them. This CDR3 has 17 amino acids. Germline CDR1 and CDR2: MNHEY and SVGAGI. The CDR3 spells CASSLWHWEEGGNEQFF. The CDR3 DNA reads TGTGCCAGCAGTTTATGGCATTGGGAAGAGGGGGGGAATGAGCAGTTCTTC.

CDR3 protein: CASSDPGTGMETQYF. The CDR3 DNA sequence: TGCGCCAGCAGCGACCCCGGGACAGGGATGGAGACCCAGTACTTC. The chain recombines TRBV5-1 with TRBJ2-5; 9 positions match TRBD1. CDR3 size: 15 residues. Germline CDR1 reads SGHRS; CDR2 reads YFSETQ. V dropped 4 bases and J dropped 5; count of bases not matched to a gene: 9. Using reference TRBV5-1 and TRBJ2-5 for the parts outside the CDR3, the full variable domain is KAGVTQTPRYLIKTRGQQVTLSCSPISGHRSVSWYQQTPGQGLQFLFEYFSETQRNKGNFPGRFSGRQFSNSRSEMNVSTLELGDSALYLCASSDPGTGMETQYFGPGTRLLVL.

This clonotype occurred many times. The rearrangement links TRBV24-1 to TRBJ2-5, with D tentatively TRBD1 or TRBD2 (6 bases each). From germline, CDR1 is KGHDR and CDR2 SFDVKD. Trimming left V 4 bases short and J 7 bases short, with 24 bases between. The CDR3 is 17 amino acids. The CDR3 DNA is TGTGCCACCAGTGAGACTAGGGGTGATGAGAGGGGGGTGACCCAGTACTTC. Its translation is CATSETRGDERGVTQYF.

This clonotype has only a few counts. CDR3 DNA sequence: TGTGCCAGCAGTTGGACAGGGGTGGTCGGGGAGCTGTTTTTT. This translates into CASSWTGVVGELFF. The gene calls are TRBV12-3 or TRBV12-4 and TRBJ2-2; 9 bases agree with TRBD1. The CDR3 is made up of 14 amino acids. Trimming at V came to 4 bases and at J to 7 bases, leaving 4 bases not matched to a gene.

This clonotype was detected a few times. The V gene is TRBV20-1, the J gene TRBJ2-7, with TRBD1 matching over 7 bases. J gave up 0 bases and V 4 bases, and 9 bases lay outside the gene matches. The CDR3 totals 15 residues. From germline, CDR1 is DFQATT and CDR2 SNEGSKA (reference sequence). The CDR3: CSANSRDRLSYEQYF. DNA for the CDR3: TGCAGTGCTAACAGCCGGGACAGACTCTCCTACGAGCAGTACTTC.

The sample holds a few counts of this clonotype. The V gene is TRBV11-2, the J gene TRBJ2-7, with D possibly being TRBD2 (6 bases). Trimming removed 4 bases from V and 4 bases from J, with 14 bases in between. Germline lookup yields CDR1 SGHAT and CDR2 FQNNGV. The CDR3 contains 14 residues. Written as DNA, the CDR3 is TGTGCCAGCAGCTCTACGACTAGTGGGTACGAGCAGTACGTC. The encoded protein is CASSSTTSGYEQYV.

The V and J genes are TRBV11-3 and TRBJ1-2; D remains unclear. CDR1 SGHNT and CDR2 YENEEA come from the germline V gene. V gave up 5 bases and J gave up 7 bases, with 17 bases separating them. The CDR3 extends over 14 amino acids. CDR3 DNA: TGTGCCAGCAGCCCCTGGTCCAGCGATAGTGGCTACACCTTC. Encoded protein: CASSPWSSDSGYTF.

The CDR3 DNA reads as TGCGCCAGCAGCTTGACAGGGACAATTGGCTACACCTTC. It translates to CASSLTGTIGYTF. The V and J genes are TRBV5-1 and TRBJ1-2; D is possibly TRBD1 (6 bases). Trimming removed 1 base from V and 7 bases from J, with 11 bases in between. Germline values: CDR1 SGHRS, CDR2 YFSETQ. This CDR3 has 13 amino acids. Full variable domain (outside the CDR3, taken from reference TRBV5-1 and TRBJ1-2): KAGVTQTPRYLIKTRGQQVTLSCSPISGHRSVSWYQQTPGQGLQFLFEYFSETQRNKGNFPGRFSGRQFSNSRSEMNVSTLELGDSALYLCASSLTGTIGYTFGSGTRLTVV.

The chain recombines TRBV27 with TRBJ2-1, with D maybe TRBD1 (5 bases). V lost 5 bases to trimming and J lost 8 bases, with 22 bases between them. CDR3 length equals 16 residues. CDR1 MNHEY and CDR2 SMNVEV come from the germline V gene (reference sequence). This CDR3 is CASSINGASLFYEQFF. DNA for the CDR3: TGTGCCAGCAGTATAAATGGGGCCTCCTTGTTCTATGAGCAGTTCTTC.

This chain links TRBV5-1 with TRBJ2-5; 7 bases line up with TRBD2. The CDR3 is made up of 15 amino acids. V lost 4 bases, J lost 3 bases, and 9 bases stayed unmatched. Germline CDR1 is SGHRS and CDR2 is YFSETQ. DNA for the CDR3: TGCGCCAGCAGCCACCGCAGAGGGACTAAAGAGACCCAGTACTTC. Amino acids: CASSHRRGTKETQYF.

This chain links TRBV12-3 or TRBV12-4 with TRBJ1-1; the D gene is possibly TRBD1 (6 bases). Trimming cost V 5 bases and J 3 bases, with 22 bases left between them. The CDR3 is 17 residues long. Here the CDR3 reads CASSPSGDGRQDTEAFF. The CDR3 DNA is TGTGCCAGCAGTCCGTCGGGGGATGGGAGACAGGACACTGAAGCTTTCTTT.